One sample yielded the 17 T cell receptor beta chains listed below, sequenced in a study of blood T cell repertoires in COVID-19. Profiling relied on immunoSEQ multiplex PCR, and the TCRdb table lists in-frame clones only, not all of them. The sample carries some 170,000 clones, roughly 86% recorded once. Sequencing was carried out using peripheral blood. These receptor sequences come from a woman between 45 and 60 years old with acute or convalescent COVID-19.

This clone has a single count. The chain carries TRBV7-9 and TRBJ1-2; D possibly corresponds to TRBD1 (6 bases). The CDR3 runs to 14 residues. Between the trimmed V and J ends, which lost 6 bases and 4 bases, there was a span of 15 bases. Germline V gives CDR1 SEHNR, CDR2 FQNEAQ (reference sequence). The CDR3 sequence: CASSSGVGAYGYTF. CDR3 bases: TGTGCCAGCAGTTCAGGGGTTGGGGCCTATGGCTACACCTTC.

The DNA for the CDR3 is TGCAGTGCTAGTTCGGGACAGCTACGAGAGACCCAGTACTTC. It codes for CSASSGQLRETQYF. The V call is TRBV20-1, the J call TRBJ2-5, with 7 bases identical to TRBD1. Per germline, CDR1 DFQATT and CDR2 SNEGSKA (reference sequence). This CDR3 comprises 14 residues. The V and J ends lost 3 bases and 4 bases, in that order; junction bases with no gene match: 8.

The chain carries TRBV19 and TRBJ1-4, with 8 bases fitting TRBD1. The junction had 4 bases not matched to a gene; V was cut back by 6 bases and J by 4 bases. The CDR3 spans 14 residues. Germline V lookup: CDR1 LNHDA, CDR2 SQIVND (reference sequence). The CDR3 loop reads CASSLDRDNEKLFF. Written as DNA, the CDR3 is TGTGCCAGTAGCTTGGACAGGGATAATGAAAAACTGTTTTTT.

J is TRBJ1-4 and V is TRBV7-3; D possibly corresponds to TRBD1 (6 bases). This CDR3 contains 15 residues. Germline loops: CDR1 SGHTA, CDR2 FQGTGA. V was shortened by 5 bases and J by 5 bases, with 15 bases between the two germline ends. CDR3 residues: CASSPTGQINEKLFF. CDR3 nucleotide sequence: TGTGCCAGCAGCCCTACTGGACAGATAAATGAAAAACTGTTTTTT.

The chain's CDR3 is CAWGRQGIQPQHF. The CDR3 region has the DNA TGTGCCTGGGGCCGACAGGGCATTCAGCCCCAGCATTTT. V is TRBV30 and J is TRBJ1-5, with 7 bases fitting TRBD1. Germline V gene sequence: CDR1 GTSNPN, CDR2 SVGIG (reference sequence). The V gene end was trimmed by 5 bases and the J gene end by 6 bases; junction bases not matched to a gene: 7. The CDR3 contains 13 residues.

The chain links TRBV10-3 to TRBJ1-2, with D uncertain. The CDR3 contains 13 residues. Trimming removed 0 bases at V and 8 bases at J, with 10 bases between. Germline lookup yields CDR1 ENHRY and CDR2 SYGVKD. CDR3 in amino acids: CAISESTRMGYTF. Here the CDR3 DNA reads TGTGCCATCAGTGAGTCGACTAGGATGGGCTACACCTTC.

The chain's CDR3 is CASSTRQGHQPQHF. The CDR3 nucleotides are TGTGCCAGCAGTACGAGACAGGGACATCAGCCCCAGCATTTT. The chain couples TRBV6-2 or TRBV6-3 to TRBJ1-5, with 7 nucleotides matching TRBD1. The CDR3 totals 14 residues. Germline CDR1 is MNHEY and CDR2 is SVGEGT. J was trimmed by 5 bases and V by 5 bases; bases with no gene match: 6.

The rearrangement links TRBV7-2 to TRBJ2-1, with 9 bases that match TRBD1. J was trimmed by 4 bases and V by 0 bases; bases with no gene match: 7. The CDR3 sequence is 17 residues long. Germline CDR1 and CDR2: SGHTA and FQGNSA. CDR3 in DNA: TGTGCCAGCAGCTTAGCCCTGAGGACAGGGGCTTACAATGAGCAGTTCTTC. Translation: CASSLALRTGAYNEQFF.

CDR3 region: CASSPSSYNEQFF. The CDR3 nucleotides read TGTGCCAGCAGCCCTAGCTCCTACAATGAGCAGTTCTTC. The chain recombines TRBV9 with TRBJ2-1; D gene uncertain. The CDR3 consists of 13 residues. CDR1 SGDLS and CDR2 YYNGEE come from the germline V gene. Trimming removed 4 bases at V and 0 bases at J, with 5 bases between.

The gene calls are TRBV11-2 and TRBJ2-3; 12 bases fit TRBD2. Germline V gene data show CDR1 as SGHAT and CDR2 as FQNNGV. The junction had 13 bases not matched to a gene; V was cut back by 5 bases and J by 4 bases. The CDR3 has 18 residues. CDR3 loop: CASSPGRLTSGSSDTQYF. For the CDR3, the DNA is TGTGCCAGCAGCCCGGGACGGCTGACTAGCGGGAGCTCAGATACGCAGTATTTT.

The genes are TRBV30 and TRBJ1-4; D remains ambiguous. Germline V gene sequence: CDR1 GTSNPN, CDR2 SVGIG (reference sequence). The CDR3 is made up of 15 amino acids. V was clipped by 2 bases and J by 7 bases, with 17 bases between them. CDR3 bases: TGTGCCTGGAGTCGCACCGCGGGAAGGAGTGAAAAACTGTTTTTT. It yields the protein CAWSRTAGRSEKLFF. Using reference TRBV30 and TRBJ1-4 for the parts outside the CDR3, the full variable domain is SQTIHQWPATLVQPVGSPLSLECTVEGTSNPNLYWYRQAAGRGLQLLFYSVGIGQISSEVPQNLSASRPQDRQFILSSKKLLLSDSGFYLCAWSRTAGRSEKLFFGSGTQLSVL.

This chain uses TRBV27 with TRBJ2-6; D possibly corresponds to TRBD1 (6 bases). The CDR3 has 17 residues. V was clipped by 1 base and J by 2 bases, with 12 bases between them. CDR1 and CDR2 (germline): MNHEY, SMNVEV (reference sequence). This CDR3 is CASSLWVGGAGANVLTF. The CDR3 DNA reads TGTGCCAGCAGTTTATGGGTTGGGGGCGCTGGGGCCAACGTCCTGACTTTC.

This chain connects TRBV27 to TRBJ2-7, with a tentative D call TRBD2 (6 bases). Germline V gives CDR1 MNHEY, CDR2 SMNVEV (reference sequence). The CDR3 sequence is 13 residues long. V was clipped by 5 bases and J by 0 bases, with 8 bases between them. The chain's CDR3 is CASSPGSSYEQYF. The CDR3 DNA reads TGTGCCAGCAGTCCCGGGAGCTCCTACGAGCAGTACTTC.

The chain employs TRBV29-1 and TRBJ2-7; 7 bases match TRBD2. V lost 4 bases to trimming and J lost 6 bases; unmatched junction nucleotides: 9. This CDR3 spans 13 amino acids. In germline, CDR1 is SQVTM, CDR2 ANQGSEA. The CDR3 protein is CSVGGGSLTEQYF. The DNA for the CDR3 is TGCAGCGTTGGTGGCGGGAGTCTGACCGAGCAGTACTTC.

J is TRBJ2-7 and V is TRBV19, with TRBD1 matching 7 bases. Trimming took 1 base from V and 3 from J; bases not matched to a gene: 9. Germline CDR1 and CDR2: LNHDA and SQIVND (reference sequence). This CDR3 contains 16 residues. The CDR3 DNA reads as TGTGCCAGTAGTATAGCGGGACAGCGGAAGATCTACGAGCAGTACTTC. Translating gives CASSIAGQRKIYEQYF.

The CDR3 region is CASSSDSPLHF. The CDR3 DNA reads TGTGCCAGCAGCTCCGATTCACCCCTCCACTTT. This chain joins TRBV7-9 and TRBJ1-6; D remains ambiguous. V dropped 4 bases and J dropped 8 bases, with 3 bases sitting between them. The CDR3 runs to 11 residues. CDR1 SEHNR and CDR2 FQNEAQ come from the germline V gene (reference sequence). Full variable domain (rest looked up from reference TRBV7-9 and TRBJ1-6): DTGVSQNPRHKITKRGQNVTFRCDPISEHNRLYWYRQTLGQGPEFLTYFQNEAQLEKSRLLSDRFSAERPKGSFSTLEIQRTEQGDSAMYLCASSSDSPLHFGNGTRLTVT.

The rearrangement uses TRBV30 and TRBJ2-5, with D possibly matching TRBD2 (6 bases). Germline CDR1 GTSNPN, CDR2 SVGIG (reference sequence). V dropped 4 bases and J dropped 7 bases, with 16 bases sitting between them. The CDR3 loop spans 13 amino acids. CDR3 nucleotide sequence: TGTGCCTGGATAGGCCATGGGCGGGGGACCCAGTACTTC. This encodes CAWIGHGRGTQYF.